The 24 T cell receptor beta chains reported below all come from one sample, sequenced in a study of lymphopenia after photon versus proton radiotherapy. Assay used: immunoSEQ multiplex PCR; TCRdb lists only in-frame clones, some missing. The sample carries around 150,000 clones, more than 85% recorded once. This specimen was peripheral blood, taken from a patient treated with photon-based radiotherapy. These receptors were obtained from a man aged 50 to 60 with gastric cancer.

The chain couples TRBV2 to TRBJ2-1; unclear D gene. The V end was cut by 6 bases, the J end by 4 bases, with 10 bases between. Germline CDR1 reads SNHLY; CDR2 reads FYNNEI. The CDR3 is 13 residues long. CDR3 nucleotides: TGTGCCAGCAGCACGACGGTGTACAATGAGCAGTTCTTC. This codes for CASSTTVYNEQFF.

Points on this clone: Other DNA sequences in this sample translate to the same CDR3. The genes are TRBV7-2 and TRBJ2-1; no clear D gene. The V end lost 4 bases, the J end lost 10 bases, and 11 bases lay between the germline ends. This CDR3 has 12 amino acids. CDR1 is SGHTA, CDR2 FQGNSA, per germline. This CDR3 reads CASSSPAGEQFF. In nucleotides, the CDR3 is TGTGCCAGCAGCTCCCCCGCTGGGGAGCAGTTCTTC.

The chain links TRBV14 to TRBJ2-7; a possible D gene is TRBD1 (5 bases). The V gene's germline CDR1 is SGHDN and CDR2 FVKESK. The CDR3 is 14 amino acids. Trimming removed 1 base from V and 3 bases from J, with 10 bases in between. This chain's CDR3 is CASSQGATDYEQYF. For the CDR3, the DNA is TGTGCCAGCAGCCAAGGGGCGACAGACTACGAGCAGTACTTC.

The rearrangement uses TRBV29-1 and TRBJ2-5; 8 nucleotides match TRBD1. The CDR3 sequence is 15 residues long. The junction had 10 bases not matched to a gene; V was cut back by 5 bases and J by 2 bases. Germline CDR1 and CDR2: SQVTM and ANQGSEA. The CDR3 coding sequence is TGCAGCGTTACCCGACAGGGGAGTTTGCAAGAGACCCAGTACTTC. It encodes CSVTRQGSLQETQYF.

This clone was picked up one time. This chain links TRBV6-6 with TRBJ1-5; 11 positions match TRBD1. CDR1 is MNHNY, CDR2 SVGAGI, per germline (reference sequence). The V segment lost 5 bases and the J segment 6 bases; nucleotides outside the gene matches: 6. The CDR3 consists of 15 residues. The CDR3 loop reads CASSTWTGGTQPQHF. The CDR3 bases are TGTGCCAGCAGTACCTGGACAGGGGGCACTCAGCCCCAGCATTTT.

This chain joins TRBV30 and TRBJ1-1, with a weak D call TRBD1 (5 bases). Trimming left V 8 bases short and J 6 bases short, with 19 bases between. This CDR3 has 13 amino acids. Germline lookup yields CDR1 GTSNPN and CDR2 SVGIG (reference sequence). The CDR3 DNA sequence: TGTGCCAATCGCCTTCAGGGATACTCTGAAGCTTTCTTT. It encodes CANRLQGYSEAFF.

The V call is TRBV6-1, the J call TRBJ2-7; a possible D gene is TRBD2 (5 bases). CDR3 length equals 12 residues. V lost 6 bases to trimming and J lost 3 bases, with 9 bases between them. CDR1 is MNHNS, CDR2 SASEGT, per germline. The CDR3 DNA is TGTGCCAGCAGAGGACTCAACTACGAGCAGTACTTC. Protein: CASRGLNYEQYF.

V gene TRBV7-6 combines with J gene TRBJ2-1; the match to TRBD1 covers 9 bases. Germline values: CDR1 SGHVS, CDR2 FNYEAQ. There are 15 residues in the CDR3. V was clipped by 1 base and J by 4 bases; unmatched bases: 2. The CDR3: CASSLDGQGYNEQFF. In nucleotides, the CDR3 is TGTGCCAGCAGCTTAGACGGACAGGGGTACAATGAGCAGTTCTTC.

CDR3 bases: TGTGCCAGCAGTGATGAGCTCAGAAACTATGGCTACACCTTC. Protein sequence: CASSDELRNYGYTF. The genes are TRBV6-4 and TRBJ1-2; no reliable D call. This CDR3 has 14 residues. Trimming pared 3 bases from V and 2 bases from J, leaving 10 bases between. Germline V gives CDR1 MRHNA, CDR2 SNTAGT.

V and J are TRBV25-1 and TRBJ2-7; D possibly corresponds to TRBD1 (6 bases). V was trimmed by 5 bases and J by 5 bases, leaving 13 bases between them. CDR1 and CDR2 (germline): MGHDK, SYGVNS. The CDR3 extends over 13 amino acids. Written as DNA, the CDR3 is TGTGCCAGCAGTCCGACTGGGGGCCACGAGCAGTACTTC. Translation: CASSPTGGHEQYF.

The rearrangement links TRBV14 to TRBJ2-1; TRBD2 aligns across 10 bases. This CDR3 has 18 residues. J lost 3 bases, V lost 5 bases, and 13 bases had no gene match. Germline CDR1 is SGHDN and CDR2 is FVKESK. The CDR3 spells CASSFTSGAVGLYNEQFF. The CDR3 DNA sequence: TGTGCCAGCAGCTTTACTAGCGGGGCTGTCGGGCTCTACAATGAGCAGTTCTTC. The whole variable domain, remainder taken from reference TRBV14 and TRBJ2-1, is EAGVTQFPSHSVIEKGQTVTLRCDPISGHDNLYWYRRVMGKEIKFLLHFVKESKQDESGMPNNRFLAERTGGTYSTLKVQPAELEDSGVYFCASSFTSGAVGLYNEQFFGPGTRLTVL.

This clone was seen a handful of times. V usage is TRBV19 and J usage is TRBJ1-5; 7 bases are a match to TRBD1. The CDR3 sequence is 15 residues long. Trimming took 7 bases from V and 5 from J; bases not matched to a gene: 11. The germline V gene encodes CDR1 LNHDA and CDR2 SQIVND (reference sequence). The CDR3 nucleotides are TGTGCCAGTACCTCCGCGACAGGGCCCCATCAGCCCCAGCATTTT. This gives the protein CASTSATGPHQPQHF.

CDR3 amino acids: CASSKGDRGNQPQHF. CDR3 sequence (DNA): TGCGCCAGCAGCAAGGGGGACCGAGGCAATCAGCCCCAGCATTTT. The chain links TRBV4-1 to TRBJ1-5, with D possibly TRBD1 on 6 matching bases. Germline V gene lookup returns CDR1 MGHRA and CDR2 YSYEKL. The CDR3 loop spans 15 amino acids. V was cut by 5 bases and J by 2 bases, with 13 bases left in between.

For the CDR3, the DNA is TGTGCCAGCAGCTTGGCGGCAGGAGTTAGCTATGGCTACACCTTC. Translating gives CASSLAAGVSYGYTF. The rearrangement uses TRBV5-6 and TRBJ1-2, with D hard to call. This CDR3 region has 15 residues. V lost 0 bases and J lost 4, with 13 bases in between. Germline lookup yields CDR1 SGHDT and CDR2 YYEEEE.

This chain connects TRBV7-2 to TRBJ2-1; TRBD2 aligns across 11 bases. Trimming took 5 bases from V and 7 from J; bases not matched to a gene: 7. This CDR3 comprises 15 residues. CDR1 is SGHTA and CDR2 is FQGNSA in the germline V gene. This chain's CDR3 is CASSLGLAGLNEQFF. For the CDR3, the DNA is TGTGCCAGCAGCCTCGGACTAGCGGGCCTAAATGAGCAGTTCTTC.

This chain uses TRBV6-5 with TRBJ1-3, with 7 bases identical to TRBD1. CDR1 and CDR2 from the germline V gene are MNHEY and SVGAGI. After removal of 2 bases from V and 3 bases from J, the junction contained 4 bases not matched to a gene. This CDR3 region has 15 residues. CDR3 sequence: CASSYQGGIGNTIYF. The DNA for the CDR3 is TGTGCCAGCAGTTACCAGGGGGGGATTGGAAACACCATATATTTT.

V is TRBV11-2 and J is TRBJ1-2; 11 nucleotides line up with TRBD1. Germline V gene sequence: CDR1 SGHAT, CDR2 FQNNGV. V lost 5 bases to trimming and J lost 4 bases; unmatched junction nucleotides: 6. The CDR3 runs to 15 residues. The CDR3 DNA reads TGTGCCAGCAGCCGGACAGGGGGCCGAGGCTATGGCTACACCTTC. It is translated as CASSRTGGRGYGYTF.

The CDR3 region is CASSFRDRGRNEQFF. The CDR3, as DNA: TGTGCCAGCAGCTTCCGGGACAGGGGGCGCAATGAGCAGTTCTTC. The chain carries TRBV21-1 and TRBJ2-1; TRBD1 is taken as the D call from the table, unchecked against the DNA. TRBV21-1 corresponds to a pseudogene. The CDR3 is 15 amino acids.

This sequence joins TRBV28 and TRBJ1-4; weak D call: TRBD1 (6 bases). Per germline, CDR1 MDHEN and CDR2 SYDVKM. V was cut by 1 base and J by 3 bases, with 6 bases left in between. The CDR3 totals 14 residues. The CDR3 DNA reads TGTGCCAGCAGTTTATCAGGGGCTAATGAAAAACTGTTTTTT. Residues: CASSLSGANEKLFF.

The chain links TRBV2 to TRBJ1-1; tentatively, D is TRBD1 (6 bases). Deletions cut 10 bases from V and 7 bases from J, with 10 bases between. The CDR3 contains 10 residues. Germline values: CDR1 SNHLY, CDR2 FYNNEI. For the CDR3, the DNA is TGTGCCACCGGACAGAATGAAGCTTTCTTT. This codes for CATGQNEAFF.

The rearrangement uses TRBV9 and TRBJ2-1; 10 nucleotides line up with TRBD2. The V segment lost 4 bases and the J segment 2 bases; nucleotides outside the gene matches: 9. CDR1 and CDR2 from the germline V gene are SGDLS and YYNGEE. The CDR3 contains 17 residues. Here the CDR3 reads CASSPPASGRAYNEQFF. CDR3 sequence (DNA): TGTGCCAGCAGCCCGCCGGCAAGCGGGAGGGCCTACAATGAGCAGTTCTTC.

The rearrangement joins TRBV19 to TRBJ1-2; D call uncertain. The CDR3 runs to 16 residues. Trimming cost V 3 bases and J 7 bases, with 21 bases left between them. The germline V gene has CDR1 LNHDA and CDR2 SQIVND (reference sequence). The CDR3 DNA sequence: TGTGCCAGTAGTATTGAAGCCGGGCGGCGGTCAGCTGGCTACACCTTC. Amino acids: CASSIEAGRRSAGYTF.

The chain links TRBV2 to TRBJ1-1; 7 nucleotides line up with TRBD1. The CDR3 is 14 amino acids. Germline V gene data show CDR1 as SNHLY and CDR2 as FYNNEI. Trimming took 7 bases from V and 4 from J; bases not matched to a gene: 9. As DNA, the CDR3 is TGTGCCAGCATCCTAGGGGGCGATGCCACTGAAGCTTTCTTT. It translates to CASILGGDATEAFF.

V usage is TRBV29-1 and J usage is TRBJ2-1; the D gene could be TRBD1 or TRBD2 (5 bases each). Looked up from germline, CDR1 is SQVTM and CDR2 is ANQGSEA. With 7 bases removed from V and 11 bases from J, the gap between germline ends came to 18 bases. The CDR3 runs to 12 residues. The CDR3 here is CSANNGADQQFF. CDR3 DNA sequence: TGCAGCGCCAACAACGGGGCGGATCAGCAGTTCTTC.